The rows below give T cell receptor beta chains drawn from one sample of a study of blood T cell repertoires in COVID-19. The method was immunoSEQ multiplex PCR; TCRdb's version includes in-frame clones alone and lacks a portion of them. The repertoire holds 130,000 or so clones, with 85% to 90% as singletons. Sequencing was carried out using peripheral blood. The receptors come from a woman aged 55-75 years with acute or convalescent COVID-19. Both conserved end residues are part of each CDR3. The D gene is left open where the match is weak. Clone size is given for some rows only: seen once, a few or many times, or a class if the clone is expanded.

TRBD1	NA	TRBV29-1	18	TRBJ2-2	TGCAGCGTTGATTTTTGGTTTGCAGGACAGGGGAACACCGGGGAGCTGTTTTTT	CSVDFWFAGQGNTGELFF
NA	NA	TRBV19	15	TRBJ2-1	TGTGCCAGTAGTATTAAGCGCCCCTTCCTCAATGAGCAGTTCTTC	CASSIKRPFLNEQFF
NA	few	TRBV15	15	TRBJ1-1	TGTGCCACCAGCCCCCAGGTAGGGGATCACACTGAAGCTTTCTTT	CATSPQVGDHTEAFF
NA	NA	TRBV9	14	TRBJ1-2	TGTGCCAGCAGCGTAGCCCCGTCGAGCTATGGCTACACCTTC	CASSVAPSSYGYTF
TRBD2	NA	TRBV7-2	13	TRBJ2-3	TGTGCCAGCAGCTTAGTGGGCGGGGGTTCGCAGTATTTT	CASSLVGGGSQYF
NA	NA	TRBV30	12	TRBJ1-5	TGTGCCTGGGGGCCAGGGAATCAGCCCCAGCATTTT	CAWGPGNQPQHF
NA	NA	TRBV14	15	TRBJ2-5	TGTGCCAGCAGCCTCCGGGGGGCGTACCAAGAGACCCAGTACTTC	CASSLRGAYQETQYF
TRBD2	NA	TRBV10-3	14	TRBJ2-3	TGTGCCATCAGTACTAGCGGGGGCACAGATACGCAGTATTTT	CAISTSGGTDTQYF
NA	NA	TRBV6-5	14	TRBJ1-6	TGTGCAATACGGGTCAGCTCCTATAATTCACCCCTCCACTTT	CAIRVSSYNSPLHF
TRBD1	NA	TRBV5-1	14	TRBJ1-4	TGCGCCAGCAGCGGGACAGGGTCCAGTGAAAAACTGTTTTTT	CASSGTGSSEKLFF
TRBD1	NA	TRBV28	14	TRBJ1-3	TGTGCCAGCACTAGGACAGGCCGAGGGGGCACCATATATTTT	CASTRTGRGGTIYF
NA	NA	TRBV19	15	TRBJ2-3	TGTGCCAGTAGTCTCCTAGCTGCTTACACAGATACGCAGTATTTT	CASSLLAAYTDTQYF
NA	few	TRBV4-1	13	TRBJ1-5	TGCGCCAGCAGCCAAGATCCGGGGAAAGCCCAGCATTTT	CASSQDPGKAQHF
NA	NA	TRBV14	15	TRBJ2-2	TGTGCCAGCAGCCAAGGGGCGGGATACACCGGGGAGCTGTTTTTT	CASSQGAGYTGELFF
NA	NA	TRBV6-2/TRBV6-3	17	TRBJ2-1	TGTGCCAGCAGTCCCTCTGGGGAGTACCTCTCCTACAATGAGCAGTTCTTC	CASSPSGEYLSYNEQFF
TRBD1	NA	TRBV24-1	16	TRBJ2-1	TGTGCCACCAGTGATATCACCGGGACAGACCTCAATGAGCAGTTCTTC	CATSDITGTDLNEQFF
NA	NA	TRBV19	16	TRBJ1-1	TGTGCCAGTAGTATAGATCTCGCGGTTTTCAACACTGAAGCTTTCTTT	CASSIDLAVFNTEAFF
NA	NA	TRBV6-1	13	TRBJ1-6	TGTGCCAGCAGTGAACGGCCAGGCCCGCCCCTCCACTTT	CASSERPGPPLHF
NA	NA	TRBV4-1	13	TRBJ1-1	TGCGCCAGCAGCCAAGATTTTCGCACTGAAGCTTTCTTT	CASSQDFRTEAFF
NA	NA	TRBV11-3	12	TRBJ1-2	TGTGCCAGCAGCTCCCGAACTTATGGCTACACCTTC	CASSSRTYGYTF
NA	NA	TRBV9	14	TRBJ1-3	TGTGCCAGCAGCGTAGCCGCGGTGGGAAACACCATATATTTT	CASSVAAVGNTIYF
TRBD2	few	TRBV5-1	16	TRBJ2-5	TGCGCCAGCAGCTTGGCGGCTAGCGGGTACCAAGAGACCCAGTACTTC	CASSLAASGYQETQYF
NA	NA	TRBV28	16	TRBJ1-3	TGTGCCAGCAGCCCTCCCGTAGTCGGCTCTGGAAACACCATATATTTT	CASSPPVVGSGNTIYF
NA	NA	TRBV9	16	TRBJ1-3	TGTGCCAGCAGCGTAGACCTAGGTTTCGCTGGAAACACCATATATTTT	CASSVDLGFAGNTIYF
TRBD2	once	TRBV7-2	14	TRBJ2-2	TGTGCCAGCCCCGGCGGGGGGAACACCGGGGAGCTGTTTTTT	CASPGGGNTGELFF
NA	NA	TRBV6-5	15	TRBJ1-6	TGTGCCAGCTATGGGCTCAGTGGCGATTATTCACCCCTCCACTTT	CASYGLSGDYSPLHF
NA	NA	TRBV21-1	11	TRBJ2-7	TGTGCCAGACTAGCGGGATACGAGCAGTACTTC	CARLAGYEQYF
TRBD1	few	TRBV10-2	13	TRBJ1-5	TGCGCCAGTTCGGACAGGGCGAATCAGCCCCAGCATTTT	CASSDRANQPQHF
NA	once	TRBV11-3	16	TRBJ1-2	TGTGCCAGCAGCTTAGGTGGCACTAACTCGAACTATGGCTACACCTTC	CASSLGGTNSNYGYTF
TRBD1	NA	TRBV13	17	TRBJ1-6	TGTGCCAGCAGCCCAGACAGGGGGCGCGCCCCTAGTTCACCCCTCCACTTT	CASSPDRGRAPSSPLHF
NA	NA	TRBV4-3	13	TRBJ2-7	TGCGCCAGCAGCCAGGGCCAACGGTACGAGCAGTACTTC	CASSQGQRYEQYF
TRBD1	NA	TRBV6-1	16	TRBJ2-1	TGTGCCAGCAGTGAAGAAAGGACAGGGGCCTACAATGAGCAGTTCTTC	CASSEERTGAYNEQFF